The present entry profiles one T cell receptor beta chain with its context. Its antigen is not known. The data are from a study of graft-versus-host responses after intestinal transplantation. On the study more broadly: Multivisceral, liver-intestinal, or isolated intestinal transplants were received by the recipients. The recipients all started with anti-thymocyte globulin induction and then took tacrolimus and steroids for 2 to 4 years.

The study, taken as a whole, reports: GvH clones appeared in recipient marrow, some first in ileum or blood.

Produced via immunoSEQ multiplex PCR; TCRdb's table is partial and in-frame only. The sample records tens of thousands of clones, roughly 87% being singletons. Trimming shortened V by 10 bases and J by 0 bases, and 12 bases separated the two germline ends. From germline, CDR1 is SNHLY and CDR2 FYNNEI. CDR3 size: 14 residues. This receptor was identified in a human donor who received an intestinal transplant. The material was unstimulated CD8+ T cells sorted from spleen or lymph node cells, obtained before intestinal transplant. V is TRBV2 and J is TRBJ1-4; D is ambiguous. The CDR3 DNA follows: TGTGCCACCAGGAGCCAAGCAACTAATGAAAAACTGTTTTTT. Amino acids: CATRSQATNEKLFF. The full variable domain, with the rest looked up from reference TRBV2 and TRBJ1-4, is EPEVTQTPSHQVTQMGQEVILRCVPISNHLYFYWYRQILGQKVEFLVSFYNNEISEKSEIFDDQFSVERPDGSNFTLKIRSTKLEDSAMYFCATRSQATNEKLFFGSGTQLSVL.